This TCR beta chain originates from a study of T cell responses to AZD1222 COVID-19 vaccine. Study-level background: Pooling covered second doses at about 4 or about 12 weeks. General study results and limits: No day 14 peak samples; only post-peak repertoires were characterized. At baseline, just six or seven AZD1222 recipients tested seropositive. Donors, mostly white British, included more females; clonal diversity was possibly underestimated.

Trimming pared 3 bases from V and 5 bases from J, leaving 13 bases between. The CDR3 spans 13 residues. Germline CDR1 GTSNPN, CDR2 SVGIG (reference sequence). Here immunoSEQ multiplex PCR was the method, and the copy in TCRdb shows in-frame clones only, minus some. The sample has 130,000 to 150,000 clones; about 87% are singletons. This clone was observed once. Its antigen is currently unknown. Sequencing used peripheral blood, obtained on day 0 of AZD1222 vaccination. The chain joins TRBV30 to TRBJ1-1; D perhaps matches TRBD1 (6 bases). The clonotype originates from an adult in good health. CDR3: CAWRGGARTEAFF. Written as DNA, the CDR3 is TGTGCCTGGAGAGGGGGGGCGCGTACTGAAGCTTTCTTT.